These T cell receptor beta chains were read from a single sample in a study of chronic HIV infection and antiretroviral therapy. TCRdb redid the calling of the 5' RACE reads with MiXCR, one entry per CDR3 protein. The data hold about 48,000 distinct CDR3 sequences, with 15% to 20% observed a single time. The sequencing sample was made of peripheral blood. All receptors derive from an adult who had HIV and had not received antiretroviral therapy, or was an uninfected healthy control (not recorded which). Each CDR3 is given with its conserved first and last residue.

v_call,j_call,cdr3_aa
TRBV9,TRBJ2-6,CASSVDYGANVLTF
TRBV7-9,TRBJ2-1,CASSLGGTGEGSEQFF
TRBV20-1,TRBJ2-7,CSARDGRVRREQYF
TRBV10-3,TRBJ2-1,CAISDSSGTNEQFF
TRBV9,TRBJ2-7,CASSAAGTGSYEQYF
TRBV7-8,TRBJ2-1,CASSPEAAGLYNEQFF
TRBV3-1,TRBJ1-4,CASSLRQATNEKLFF
TRBV11-2,TRBJ2-7,CASSLVAAAYEQYF
TRBV18,TRBJ1-1,CASSPSTGVSEAFF
TRBV27,TRBJ1-2,CASSFGGLGLGGYTF
TRBV28,TRBJ1-2,CASSRPPIGYGYTF
TRBV15,TRBJ2-4,CATSGDSKNIQYF
TRBV11-2,TRBJ2-1,CASSESGTYYNEQFF
TRBV10-2,TRBJ2-3,CASTAGGTDTQYF
TRBV5-1,TRBJ1-1,CASSLRTGQNTEAFF
TRBV5-1,TRBJ2-7,CASSSGTGTYEQYF
TRBV7-6,TRBJ2-4,CASSFPLTGGNIQYF
TRBV11-2,TRBJ2-1,CASSHLDGQFF
TRBV29-1,TRBJ2-5,CSGGQGKETQYF
TRBV27,TRBJ2-3,CASSLSPSRAGTDTQYF
TRBV6-5,TRBJ2-2,CASSYTATWPNTGELFF
TRBV29-1,TRBJ2-5,CSLLRGRETQYF
TRBV15,TRBJ2-1,CATSARDAYYNEQFF
TRBV6-5,TRBJ1-3,CASSYEGVSGNAIYF
TRBV3-1,TRBJ1-2,CASSQDRGRDRYGYTF
TRBV28,TRBJ2-7,CASSLSPEHRQYF
TRBV30,TRBJ1-1,CAWSVRPSRTEAFF
TRBV5-1,TRBJ2-5,CATCLGTGIFQETQYF
TRBV28,TRBJ2-3,CASSQLRDGRTDTQYF